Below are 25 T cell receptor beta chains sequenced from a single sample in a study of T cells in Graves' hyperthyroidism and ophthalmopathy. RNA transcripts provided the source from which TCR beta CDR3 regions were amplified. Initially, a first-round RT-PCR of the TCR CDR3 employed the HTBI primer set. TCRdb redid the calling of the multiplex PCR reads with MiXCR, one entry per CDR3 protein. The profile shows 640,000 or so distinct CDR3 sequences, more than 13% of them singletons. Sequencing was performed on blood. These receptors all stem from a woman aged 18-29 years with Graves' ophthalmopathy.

As DNA, the CDR3 is TGTGCCAGCAGTTACTCGAAGGGGGGCGCGAACTATGGCTACACCTTC. Translation: CASSYSKGGANYGYTF. This sequence joins TRBV6-5 and TRBJ1-2, with D possibly being TRBD1 (6 bases). The CDR3 runs 16 residues. The germline V gene has CDR1 MNHEY and CDR2 SVGAGI. Trimming pared 0 bases from V and 2 bases from J, leaving 13 bases between.

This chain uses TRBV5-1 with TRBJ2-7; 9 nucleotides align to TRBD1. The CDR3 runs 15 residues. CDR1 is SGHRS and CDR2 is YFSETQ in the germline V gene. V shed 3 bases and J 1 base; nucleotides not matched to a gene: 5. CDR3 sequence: CASSSTGGASYEQYF. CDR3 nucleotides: TGCGCCAGCAGCTCTACAGGGGGCGCTTCCTACGAGCAGTACTTC. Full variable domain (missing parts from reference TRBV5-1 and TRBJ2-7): KAGVTQTPRYLIKTRGQQVTLSCSPISGHRSVSWYQQTPGQGLQFLFEYFSETQRNKGNFPGRFSGRQFSNSRSEMNVSTLELGDSALYLCASSSTGGASYEQYFGPGTRLTVT.

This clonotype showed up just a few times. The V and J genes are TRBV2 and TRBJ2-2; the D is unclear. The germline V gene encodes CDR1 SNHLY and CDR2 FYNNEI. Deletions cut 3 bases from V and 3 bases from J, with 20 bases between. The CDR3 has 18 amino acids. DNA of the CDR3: TGTGCCAGCAGTGATGACCGGACCCAATCGGTGGACACCGGGGAGCTGTTTTTT. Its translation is CASSDDRTQSVDTGELFF.

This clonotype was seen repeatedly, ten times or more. The CDR3 region is CASSVQGGTEAFF. CDR3 bases: TGTGCCAGCAGCGTACAGGGAGGGACTGAAGCTTTCTTT. V gene TRBV9 combines with J gene TRBJ1-1; perhaps TRBD1 as D (5 bases). V was pared by 1 base and J by 5 bases, with 9 bases between. Per germline, CDR1 SGDLS and CDR2 YYNGEE. CDR3 length: 13 amino acids.

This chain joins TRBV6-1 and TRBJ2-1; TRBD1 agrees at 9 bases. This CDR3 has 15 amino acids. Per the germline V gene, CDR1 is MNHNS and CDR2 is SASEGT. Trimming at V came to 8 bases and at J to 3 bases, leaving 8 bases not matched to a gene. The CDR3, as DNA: TGTGCCAGCGAAACCTCGGGACAGGGCTACAATGAGCAGTTCTTC. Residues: CASETSGQGYNEQFF.

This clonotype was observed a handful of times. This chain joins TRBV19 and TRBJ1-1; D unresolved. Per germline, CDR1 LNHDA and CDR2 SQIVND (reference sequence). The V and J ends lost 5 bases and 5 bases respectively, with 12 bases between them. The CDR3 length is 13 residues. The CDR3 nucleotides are TGTGCCAGTAGTGTCGGGAGGTGGACTGAAGCTTTCTTT. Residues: CASSVGRWTEAFF.

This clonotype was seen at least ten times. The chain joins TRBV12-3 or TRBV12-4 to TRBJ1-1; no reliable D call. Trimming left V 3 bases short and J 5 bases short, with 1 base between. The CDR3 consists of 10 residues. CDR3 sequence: CASSFTEAFF. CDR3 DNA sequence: TGTGCCAGCAGTTTTACTGAAGCTTTCTTT.

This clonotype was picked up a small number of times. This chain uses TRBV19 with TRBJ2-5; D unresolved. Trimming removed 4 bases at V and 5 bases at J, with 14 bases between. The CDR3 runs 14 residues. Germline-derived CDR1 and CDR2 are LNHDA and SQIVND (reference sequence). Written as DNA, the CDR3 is TGTGCCAGTAGTACCGGTCCCCTGGTGGAGACCCAGTACTTC. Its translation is CASSTGPLVETQYF.

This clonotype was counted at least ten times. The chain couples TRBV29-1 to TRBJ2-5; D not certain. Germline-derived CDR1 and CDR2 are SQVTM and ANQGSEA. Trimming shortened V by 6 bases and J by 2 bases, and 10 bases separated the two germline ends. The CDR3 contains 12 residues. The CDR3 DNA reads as TGCAGCGTCCTTGGGGATCAAGAGACCCAGTACTTC. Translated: CSVLGDQETQYF. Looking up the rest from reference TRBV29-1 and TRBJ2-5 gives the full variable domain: SAVISQKPSRDICQRGTSLTIQCQVDSQVTMMFWYRQQPGQSLTLIATANQGSEATYESGFVIDKFPISRPNLTFSTLTVSNMSPEDSSIYLCSVLGDQETQYFGPGTRLLVL.

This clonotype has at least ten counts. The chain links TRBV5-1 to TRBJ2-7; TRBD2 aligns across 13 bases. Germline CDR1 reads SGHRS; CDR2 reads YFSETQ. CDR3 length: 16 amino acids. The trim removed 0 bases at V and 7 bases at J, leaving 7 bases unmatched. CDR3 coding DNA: TGCGCCAGCAGCTTGGAATGGACTAGCGGGAGAAGGGAGCAGTACTTC. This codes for CASSLEWTSGRREQYF.

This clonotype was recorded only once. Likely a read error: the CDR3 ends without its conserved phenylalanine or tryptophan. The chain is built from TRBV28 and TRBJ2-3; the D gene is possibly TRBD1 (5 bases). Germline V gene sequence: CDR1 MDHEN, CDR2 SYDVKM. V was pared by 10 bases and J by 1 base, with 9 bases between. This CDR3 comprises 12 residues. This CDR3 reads CANPRGTDTQYL. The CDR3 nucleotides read TGTGCCAACCCCAGGGGCACAGATACGCAGTATCTT.

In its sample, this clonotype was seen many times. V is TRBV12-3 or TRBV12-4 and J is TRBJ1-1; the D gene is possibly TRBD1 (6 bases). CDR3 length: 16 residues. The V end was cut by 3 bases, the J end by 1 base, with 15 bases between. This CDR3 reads CASSFSGARRNTEAFF. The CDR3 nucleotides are TGTGCCAGCAGTTTTTCGGGGGCGCGGAGGAACACTGAAGCTTTCTTT.

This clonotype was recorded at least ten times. CDR3 DNA: TGTGCCAGCAGTTGGGCTAGTGGCGAGACCCAGTACTTC. Translating gives CASSWASGETQYF. The chain has TRBV28 and TRBJ2-5; no definite D call. Germline loops: CDR1 MDHEN, CDR2 SYDVKM. Trimming left V 4 bases short and J 5 bases short, with 11 bases between. This CDR3 has 13 residues.

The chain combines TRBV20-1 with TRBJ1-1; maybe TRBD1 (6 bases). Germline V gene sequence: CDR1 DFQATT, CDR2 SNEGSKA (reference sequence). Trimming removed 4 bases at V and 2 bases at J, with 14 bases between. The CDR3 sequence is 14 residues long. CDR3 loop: CSAMRGGGNTEAFF. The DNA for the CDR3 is TGCAGTGCTATGAGGGGCGGGGGCAACACTGAAGCTTTCTTT.

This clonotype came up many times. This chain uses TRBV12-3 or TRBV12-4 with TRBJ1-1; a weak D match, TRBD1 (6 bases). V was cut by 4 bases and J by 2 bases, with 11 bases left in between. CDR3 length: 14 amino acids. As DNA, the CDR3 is TGTGCCAGCAGTTCATCGGACAGTAACACTGAAGCTTTCTTT. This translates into CASSSSDSNTEAFF.

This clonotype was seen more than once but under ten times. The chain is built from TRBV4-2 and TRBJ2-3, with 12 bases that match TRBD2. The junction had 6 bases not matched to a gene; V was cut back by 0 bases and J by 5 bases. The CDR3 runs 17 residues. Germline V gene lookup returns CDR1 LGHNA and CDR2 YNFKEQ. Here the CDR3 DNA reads TGTGCCAGCAGCCAAGATCGGGCTAGCGGGAGGGGAGATACGCAGTATTTT. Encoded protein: CASSQDRASGRGDTQYF.

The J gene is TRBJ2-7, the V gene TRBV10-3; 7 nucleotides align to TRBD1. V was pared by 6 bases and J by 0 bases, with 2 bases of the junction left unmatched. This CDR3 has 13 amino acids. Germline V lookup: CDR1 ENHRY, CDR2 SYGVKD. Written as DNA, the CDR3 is TGTGCCATCAGGAGGGACAGCTCCTACGAGCAGTACTTC. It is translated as CAIRRDSSYEQYF.

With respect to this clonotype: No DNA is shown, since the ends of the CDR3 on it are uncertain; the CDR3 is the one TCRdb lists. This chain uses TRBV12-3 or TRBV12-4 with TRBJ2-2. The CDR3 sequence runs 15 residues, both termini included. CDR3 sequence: CASSPKKRPPGSCFF.

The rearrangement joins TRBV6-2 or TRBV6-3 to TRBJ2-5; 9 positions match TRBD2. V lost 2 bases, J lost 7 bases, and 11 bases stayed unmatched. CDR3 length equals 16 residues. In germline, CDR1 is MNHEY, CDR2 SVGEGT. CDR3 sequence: CASSYDGGRALGTQYF. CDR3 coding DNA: TGTGCCAGCAGTTACGACGGCGGGAGGGCCCTGGGGACCCAGTACTTC.

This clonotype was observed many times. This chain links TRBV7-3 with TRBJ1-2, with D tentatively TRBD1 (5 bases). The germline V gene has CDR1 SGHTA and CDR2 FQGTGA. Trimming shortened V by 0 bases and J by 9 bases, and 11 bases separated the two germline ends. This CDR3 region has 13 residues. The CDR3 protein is CASSLTGRASYTF. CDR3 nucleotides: TGTGCCAGCAGCTTAACCGGCAGGGCAAGCTACACCTTC.

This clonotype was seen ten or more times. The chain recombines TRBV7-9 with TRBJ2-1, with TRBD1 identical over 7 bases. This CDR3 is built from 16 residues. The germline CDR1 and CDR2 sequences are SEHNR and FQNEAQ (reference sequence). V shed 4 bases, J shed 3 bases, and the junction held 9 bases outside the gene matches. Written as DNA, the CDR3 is TGTGCCAGCAGCTCATCGGGTGGACAGGTCTACAATGAGCAGTTCTTC. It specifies CASSSSGGQVYNEQFF.

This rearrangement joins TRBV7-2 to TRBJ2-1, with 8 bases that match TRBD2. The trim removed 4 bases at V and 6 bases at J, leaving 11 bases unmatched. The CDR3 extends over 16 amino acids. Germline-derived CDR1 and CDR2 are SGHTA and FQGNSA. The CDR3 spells CASSWTGTSGGNEQFF. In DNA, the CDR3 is TGTGCCAGCAGCTGGACCGGGACTAGTGGCGGCAATGAGCAGTTCTTC.

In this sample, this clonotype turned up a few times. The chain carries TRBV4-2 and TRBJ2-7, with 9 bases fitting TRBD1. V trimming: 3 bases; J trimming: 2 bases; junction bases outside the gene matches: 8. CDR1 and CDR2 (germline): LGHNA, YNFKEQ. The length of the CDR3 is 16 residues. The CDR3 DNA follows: TGTGCCAGCAGCCATCGCGGGACAGGGCCCACCTACGAGCAGTACTTC. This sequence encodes CASSHRGTGPTYEQYF.

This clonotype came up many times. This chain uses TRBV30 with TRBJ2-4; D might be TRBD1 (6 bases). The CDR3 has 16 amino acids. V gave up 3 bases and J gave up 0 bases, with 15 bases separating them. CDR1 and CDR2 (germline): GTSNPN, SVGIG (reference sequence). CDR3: CAWSIYRVIAKNIQYF. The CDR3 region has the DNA TGTGCCTGGAGCATTTACAGGGTTATAGCCAAAAACATTCAGTACTTC.

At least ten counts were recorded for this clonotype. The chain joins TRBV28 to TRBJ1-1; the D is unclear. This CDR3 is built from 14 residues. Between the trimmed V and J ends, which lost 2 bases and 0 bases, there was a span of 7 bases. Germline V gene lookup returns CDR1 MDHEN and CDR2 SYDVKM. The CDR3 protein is CASSLTDVNTEAFF. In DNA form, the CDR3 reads TGTGCCAGCAGTTTAACGGATGTGAACACTGAAGCTTTCTTT.